The clone carrying this T cell receptor (beta chain) was seen just once. The antigen remains undetermined. This CDR3 comprises 20 residues. The V gene end was trimmed by 5 bases and the J gene end by 0 bases; junction bases not matched to a gene: 12. Germline values: CDR1 SNHLY, CDR2 FYNNEI. The PCR used 60 Vbeta and 13 Jbeta primers. Method: immunoSEQ multiplex PCR; TCRdb's copy keeps in-frame clones and lacks some. The table shows around 170,000 clones, with 75% to 90% occurring only once. The data are from a study of cytomegalovirus exposure and HLA in healthy donors. General study results and limits: By HLA locus, TCR association rates varied in a later analysis, with DRB1 showing the most and HLA-C the fewest.

Sequencing input: PBMCs. V is TRBV2 and J is TRBJ2-1; 14 nucleotides agree with TRBD2. This clonotype was sampled from a man in his forties in good health and CMV-seropositive. The CDR3 region is CASSFSRLAGGESSYNEQFF. The CDR3 bases are TGTGCCAGCAGTTTTTCCCGACTAGCGGGGGGGGAGAGCTCCTACAATGAGCAGTTCTTC. The variable domain in full, completed from reference TRBV2 and TRBJ2-1, reads EPEVTQTPSHQVTQMGQEVILRCVPISNHLYFYWYRQILGQKVEFLVSFYNNEISEKSEIFDDQFSVERPDGSNFTLKIRSTKLEDSAMYFCASSFSRLAGGESSYNEQFFGPGTRLTVL.